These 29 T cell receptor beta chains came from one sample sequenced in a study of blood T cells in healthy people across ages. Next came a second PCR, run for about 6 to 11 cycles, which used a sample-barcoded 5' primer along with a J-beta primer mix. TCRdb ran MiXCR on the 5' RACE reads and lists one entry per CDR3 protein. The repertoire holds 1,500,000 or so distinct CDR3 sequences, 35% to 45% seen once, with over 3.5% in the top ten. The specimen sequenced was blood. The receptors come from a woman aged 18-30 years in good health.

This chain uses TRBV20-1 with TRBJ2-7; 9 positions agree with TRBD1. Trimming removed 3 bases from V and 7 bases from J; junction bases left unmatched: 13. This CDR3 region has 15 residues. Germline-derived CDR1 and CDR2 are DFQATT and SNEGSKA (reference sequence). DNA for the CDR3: TGCAGTGCTAGGCTCCCGGGACAGGGCCTAGGTGAGCAGTACTTC. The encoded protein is CSARLPGQGLGEQYF.

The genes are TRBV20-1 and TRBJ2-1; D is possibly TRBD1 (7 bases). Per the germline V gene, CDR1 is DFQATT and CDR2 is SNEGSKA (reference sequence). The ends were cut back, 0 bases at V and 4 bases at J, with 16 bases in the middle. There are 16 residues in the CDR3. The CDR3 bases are TGCAGTGCTAGAGATATACGCCAGGGGGGTTACAATGAGCAGTTCTTC. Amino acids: CSARDIRQGGYNEQFF.

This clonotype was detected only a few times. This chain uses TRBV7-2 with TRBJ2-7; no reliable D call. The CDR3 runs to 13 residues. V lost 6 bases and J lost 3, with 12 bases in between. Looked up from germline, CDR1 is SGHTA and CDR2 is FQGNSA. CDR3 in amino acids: CASSPPDGYEQYF. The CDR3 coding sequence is TGTGCCAGCAGTCCCCCGGACGGCTACGAGCAGTACTTC.

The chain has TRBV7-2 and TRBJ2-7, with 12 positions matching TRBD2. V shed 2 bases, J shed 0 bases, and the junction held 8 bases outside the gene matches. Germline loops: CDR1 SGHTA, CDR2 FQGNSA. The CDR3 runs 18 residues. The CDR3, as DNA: TGTGCCAGCAGCTTACGCCCTAGCGGGGGGGTAGACTCCTACGAGCAGTACTTC. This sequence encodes CASSLRPSGGVDSYEQYF.

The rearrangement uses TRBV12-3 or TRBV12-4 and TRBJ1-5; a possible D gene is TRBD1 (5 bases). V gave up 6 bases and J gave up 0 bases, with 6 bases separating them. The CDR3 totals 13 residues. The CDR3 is CASRGHSNQPQHF. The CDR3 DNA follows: TGTGCCAGCAGGGGGCATAGCAATCAGCCCCAGCATTTT.

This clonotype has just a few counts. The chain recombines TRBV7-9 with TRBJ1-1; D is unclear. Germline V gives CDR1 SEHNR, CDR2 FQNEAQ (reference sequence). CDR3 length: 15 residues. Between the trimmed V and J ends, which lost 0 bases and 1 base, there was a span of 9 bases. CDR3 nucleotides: TGTGCCAGCAGCTTAGCTAACTCCGGGAACACTGAAGCTTTCTTT. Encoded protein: CASSLANSGNTEAFF.

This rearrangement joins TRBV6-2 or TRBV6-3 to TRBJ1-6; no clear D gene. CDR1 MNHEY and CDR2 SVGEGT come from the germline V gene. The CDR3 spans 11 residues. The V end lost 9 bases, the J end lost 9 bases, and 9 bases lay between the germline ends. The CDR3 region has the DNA TGTGCCAGTGCCCATGGTTCACCCCTCCACTTT. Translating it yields CASAHGSPLHF.

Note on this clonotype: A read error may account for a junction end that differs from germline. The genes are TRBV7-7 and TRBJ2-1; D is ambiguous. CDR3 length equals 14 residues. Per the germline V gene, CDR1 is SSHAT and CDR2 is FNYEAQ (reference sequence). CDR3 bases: TGTGCTAGCAGCCCGTCAGTCACCCGTAATGAGCAGTTCTTC. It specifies CASSPSVTRNEQFF.

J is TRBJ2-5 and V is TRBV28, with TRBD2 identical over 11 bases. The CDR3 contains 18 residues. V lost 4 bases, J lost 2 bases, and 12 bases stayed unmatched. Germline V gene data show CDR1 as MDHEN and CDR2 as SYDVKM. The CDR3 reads CASSWIPGLAEQQETQYF. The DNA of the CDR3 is TGTGCCAGCAGTTGGATCCCGGGACTAGCGGAACAACAAGAGACCCAGTACTTC.

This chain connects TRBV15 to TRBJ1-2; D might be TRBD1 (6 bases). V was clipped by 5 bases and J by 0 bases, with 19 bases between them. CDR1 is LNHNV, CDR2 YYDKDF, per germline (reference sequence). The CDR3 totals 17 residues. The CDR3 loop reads CATSGSQGPSANYGYTF. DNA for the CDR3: TGTGCCACCAGCGGTTCACAGGGCCCATCTGCTAACTATGGCTACACCTTC.

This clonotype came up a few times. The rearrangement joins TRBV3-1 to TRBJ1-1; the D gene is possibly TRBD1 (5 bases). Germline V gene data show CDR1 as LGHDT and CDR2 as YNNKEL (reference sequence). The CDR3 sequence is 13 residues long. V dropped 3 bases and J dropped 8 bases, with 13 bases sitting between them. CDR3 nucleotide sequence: TGTGCCAGCAGCCAGGGGCGGGGGTTCGAAGCTTTCTTT. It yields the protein CASSQGRGFEAFF.

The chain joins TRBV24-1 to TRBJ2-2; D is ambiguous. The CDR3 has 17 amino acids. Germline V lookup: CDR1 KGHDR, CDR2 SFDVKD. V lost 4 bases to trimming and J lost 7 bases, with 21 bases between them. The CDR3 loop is CATSEPTGPAEGGELFF. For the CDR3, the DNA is TGTGCCACCAGTGAGCCAACCGGGCCCGCAGAAGGCGGGGAGCTGTTTTTT.

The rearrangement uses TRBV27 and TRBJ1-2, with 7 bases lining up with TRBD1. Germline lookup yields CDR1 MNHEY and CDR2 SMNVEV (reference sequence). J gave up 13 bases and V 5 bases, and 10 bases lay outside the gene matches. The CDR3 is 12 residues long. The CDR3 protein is CASSSTGTESTF. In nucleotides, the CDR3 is TGTGCCAGCAGTAGTACCGGGACAGAATCCACCTTC.

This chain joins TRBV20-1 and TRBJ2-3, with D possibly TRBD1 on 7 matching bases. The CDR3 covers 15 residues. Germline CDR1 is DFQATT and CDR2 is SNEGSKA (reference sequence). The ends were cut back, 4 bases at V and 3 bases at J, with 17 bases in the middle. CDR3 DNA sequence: TGCAGTGCTACCTCCAGGGGGGCGAGGACAGATACGCAGTATTTT. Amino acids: CSATSRGARTDTQYF.

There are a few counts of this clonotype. The CDR3 DNA reads TGTGCCAGCAAGACAGTCCAAGAGACCCAGTACTTC. This codes for CASKTVQETQYF. The rearrangement links TRBV12-3 or TRBV12-4 to TRBJ2-5; a weak D match, TRBD1 (5 bases). V lost 7 bases and J 1 base, leaving 7 bases between the germline ends. This CDR3 spans 12 amino acids.

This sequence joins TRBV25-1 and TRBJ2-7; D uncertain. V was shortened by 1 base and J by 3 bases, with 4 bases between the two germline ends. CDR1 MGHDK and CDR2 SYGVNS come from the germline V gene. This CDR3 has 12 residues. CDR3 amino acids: CASSESDYEQYF. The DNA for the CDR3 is TGTGCCAGCAGTGAATCGGACTACGAGCAGTACTTC.

The chain's CDR3 is CASSERTGNYGYTF. The CDR3 DNA reads as TGTGCCAGCAGCGAGAGGACAGGGAACTATGGCTACACCTTC. This sequence joins TRBV7-2 and TRBJ1-2, with 8 nucleotides matching TRBD1. V was pared by 5 bases and J by 2 bases, with 4 bases of the junction left unmatched. Germline CDR1 and CDR2: SGHTA and FQGNSA. This CDR3 contains 14 residues. Full variable domain (outside the CDR3, taken from reference TRBV7-2 and TRBJ1-2): GAGVSQSPSNKVTEKGKDVELRCDPISGHTALYWYRQSLGQGLEFLIYFQGNSAPDKSGLPSDRFSAERTGGSVSTLTIQRTQQEDSAVYLCASSERTGNYGYTFGSGTRLTVV.

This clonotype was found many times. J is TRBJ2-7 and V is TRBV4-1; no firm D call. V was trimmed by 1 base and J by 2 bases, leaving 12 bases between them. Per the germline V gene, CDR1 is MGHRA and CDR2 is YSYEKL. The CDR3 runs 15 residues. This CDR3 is CASSQVQDQPYEQYF. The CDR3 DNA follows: TGCGCCAGCAGCCAAGTTCAGGACCAGCCCTACGAGCAGTACTTC.

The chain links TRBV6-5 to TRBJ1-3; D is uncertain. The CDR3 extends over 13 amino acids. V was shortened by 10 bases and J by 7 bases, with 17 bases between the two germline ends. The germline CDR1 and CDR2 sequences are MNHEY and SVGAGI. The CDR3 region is CATRAVVLNTIYF. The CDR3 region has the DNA TGTGCCACCCGGGCGGTCGTCCTCAACACCATATATTTT.

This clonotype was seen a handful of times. CDR3 in amino acids: CASPPPGHRNTEAFF. For the CDR3, the DNA is TGTGCCAGCCCTCCCCCGGGGCATCGGAACACTGAAGCTTTCTTT. The gene calls are TRBV12-3 or TRBV12-4 and TRBJ1-1, with a possible D match to TRBD1 (5 bases). CDR3 length equals 15 residues. V was shortened by 8 bases and J by 1 base, with 17 bases between the two germline ends.

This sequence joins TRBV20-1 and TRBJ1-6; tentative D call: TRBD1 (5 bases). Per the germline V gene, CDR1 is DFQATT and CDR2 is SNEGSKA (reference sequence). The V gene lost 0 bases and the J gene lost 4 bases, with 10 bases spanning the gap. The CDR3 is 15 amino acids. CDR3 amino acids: CSARDSGDYNSPLHF. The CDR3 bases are TGCAGTGCTAGAGACTCGGGGGATTATAATTCACCCCTCCACTTT.

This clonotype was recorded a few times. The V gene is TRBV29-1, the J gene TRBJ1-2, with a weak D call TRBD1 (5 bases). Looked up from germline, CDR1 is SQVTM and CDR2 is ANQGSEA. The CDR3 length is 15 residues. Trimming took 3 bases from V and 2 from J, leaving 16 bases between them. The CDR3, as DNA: TGCAGCGTTGACTGGGACGACGAACCAAACTATGGCTACACCTTC. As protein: CSVDWDDEPNYGYTF.

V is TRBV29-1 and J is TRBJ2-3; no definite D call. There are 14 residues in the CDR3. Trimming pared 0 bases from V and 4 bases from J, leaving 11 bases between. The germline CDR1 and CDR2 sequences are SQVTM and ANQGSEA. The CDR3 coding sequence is TGCAGCGTTGAAGATCCAGTCGGGTCAGATACGCAGTATTTT. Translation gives CSVEDPVGSDTQYF.

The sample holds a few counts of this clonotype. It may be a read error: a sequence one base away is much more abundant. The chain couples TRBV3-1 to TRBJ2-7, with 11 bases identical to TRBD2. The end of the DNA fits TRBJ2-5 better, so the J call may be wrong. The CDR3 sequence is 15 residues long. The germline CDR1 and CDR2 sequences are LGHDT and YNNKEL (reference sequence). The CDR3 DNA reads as TGTGCCGGCAGCCAAGATGGGACTAGCGGAGGGACCCAGTACTTC. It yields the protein CAGSQDGTSGGTQYF.

The CDR3 nucleotides read TGTGCCAGCAGCCTAACCCCAGAAATGAACACTGAAGCTTTCTTT. It encodes CASSLTPEMNTEAFF. The gene calls are TRBV21-1 and TRBJ1-1. TRBV21-1 is reported as a pseudogene. The CDR3 length is 15 residues.

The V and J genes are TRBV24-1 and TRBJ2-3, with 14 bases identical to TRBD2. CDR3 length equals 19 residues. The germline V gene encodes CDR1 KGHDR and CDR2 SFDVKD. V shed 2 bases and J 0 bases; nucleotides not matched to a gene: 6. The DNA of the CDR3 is TGTGCCACCAGTGATTCGACTAGCGGGGGGGTGACTAGCACAGATACGCAGTATTTT. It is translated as CATSDSTSGGVTSTDTQYF.

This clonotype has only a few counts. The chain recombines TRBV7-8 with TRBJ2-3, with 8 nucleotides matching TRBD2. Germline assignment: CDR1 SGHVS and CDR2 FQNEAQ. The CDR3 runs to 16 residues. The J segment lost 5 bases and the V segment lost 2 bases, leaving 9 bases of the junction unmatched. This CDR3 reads CASSLIAGREEDTQYF. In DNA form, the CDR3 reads TGTGCCAGCAGCTTAATAGCGGGAAGGGAGGAAGATACGCAGTATTTT.

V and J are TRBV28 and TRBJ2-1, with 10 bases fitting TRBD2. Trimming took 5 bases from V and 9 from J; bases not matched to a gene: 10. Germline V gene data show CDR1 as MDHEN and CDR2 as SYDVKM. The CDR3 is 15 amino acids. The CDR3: CASSATSGAAGEQFF. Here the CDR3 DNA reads TGTGCCAGCAGTGCTACTAGCGGGGCCGCGGGTGAGCAGTTCTTC.

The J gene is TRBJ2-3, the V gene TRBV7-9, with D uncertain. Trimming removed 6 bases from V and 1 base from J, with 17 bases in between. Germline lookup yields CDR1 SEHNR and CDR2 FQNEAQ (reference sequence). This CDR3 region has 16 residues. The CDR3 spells CASRGPPGFRTDTQYF. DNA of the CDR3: TGTGCCAGCAGAGGACCTCCCGGGTTCCGCACAGATACGCAGTATTTT.